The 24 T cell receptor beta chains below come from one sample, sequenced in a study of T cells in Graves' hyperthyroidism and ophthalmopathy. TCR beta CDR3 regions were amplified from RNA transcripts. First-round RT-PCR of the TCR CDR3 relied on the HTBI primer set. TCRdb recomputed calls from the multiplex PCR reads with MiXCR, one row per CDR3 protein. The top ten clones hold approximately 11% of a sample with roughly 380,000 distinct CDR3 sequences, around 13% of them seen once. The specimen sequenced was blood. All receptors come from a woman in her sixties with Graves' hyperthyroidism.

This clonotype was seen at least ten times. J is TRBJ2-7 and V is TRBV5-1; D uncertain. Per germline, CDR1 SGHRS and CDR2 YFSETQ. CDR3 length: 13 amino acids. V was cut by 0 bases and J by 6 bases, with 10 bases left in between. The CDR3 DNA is TGCGCCAGCAGCTTGGAACGGCTTTCCGAGCAGTACTTC. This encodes CASSLERLSEQYF.

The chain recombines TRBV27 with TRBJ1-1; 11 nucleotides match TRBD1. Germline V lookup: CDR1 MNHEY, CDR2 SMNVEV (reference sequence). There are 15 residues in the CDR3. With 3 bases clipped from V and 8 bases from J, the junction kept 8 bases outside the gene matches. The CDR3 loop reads CASSFTGTGGSEAFF. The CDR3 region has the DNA TGTGCCAGCAGTTTCACCGGGACAGGGGGTTCCGAAGCTTTCTTT.

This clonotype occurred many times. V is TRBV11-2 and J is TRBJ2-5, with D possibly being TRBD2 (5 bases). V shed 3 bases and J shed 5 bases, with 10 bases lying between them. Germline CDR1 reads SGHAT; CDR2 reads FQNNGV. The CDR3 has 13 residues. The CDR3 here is CASSFMGEETQYF. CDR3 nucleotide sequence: TGTGCCAGCAGCTTTATGGGAGAGGAGACCCAGTACTTC.

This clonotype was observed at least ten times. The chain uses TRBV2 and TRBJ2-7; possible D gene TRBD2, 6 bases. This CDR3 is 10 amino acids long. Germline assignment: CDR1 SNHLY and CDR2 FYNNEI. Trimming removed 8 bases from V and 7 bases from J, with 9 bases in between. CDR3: CASSGGEQYF. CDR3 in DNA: TGTGCCAGCTCCGGGGGTGAGCAGTACTTC. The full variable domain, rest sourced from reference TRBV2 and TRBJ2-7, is EPEVTQTPSHQVTQMGQEVILRCVPISNHLYFYWYRQILGQKVEFLVSFYNNEISEKSEIFDDQFSVERPDGSNFTLKIRSTKLEDSAMYFCASSGGEQYFGPGTRLTVT.

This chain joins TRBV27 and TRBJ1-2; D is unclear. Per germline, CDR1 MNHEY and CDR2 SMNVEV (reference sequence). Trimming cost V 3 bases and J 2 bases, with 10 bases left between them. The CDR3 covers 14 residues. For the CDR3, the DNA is TGTGCCAGCAGTTTCTCGGACCAAAACTATGGCTACACCTTC. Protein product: CASSFSDQNYGYTF.

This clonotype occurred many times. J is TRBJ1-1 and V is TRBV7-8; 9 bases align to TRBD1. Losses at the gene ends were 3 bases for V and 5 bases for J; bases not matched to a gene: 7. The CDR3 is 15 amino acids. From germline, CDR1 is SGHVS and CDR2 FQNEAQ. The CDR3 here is CASSFGGQGRTEAFF. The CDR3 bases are TGTGCCAGCAGCTTCGGGGGACAGGGTAGAACTGAAGCTTTCTTT. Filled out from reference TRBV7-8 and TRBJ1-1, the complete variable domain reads GAGVSQSPRYKVAKRGQDVALRCDPISGHVSLFWYQQALGQGPEFLTYFQNEAQLDKSGLPSDRFFAERPEGSVSTLKIQRTQQEDSAVYLCASSFGGQGRTEAFFGQGTRLTVV.

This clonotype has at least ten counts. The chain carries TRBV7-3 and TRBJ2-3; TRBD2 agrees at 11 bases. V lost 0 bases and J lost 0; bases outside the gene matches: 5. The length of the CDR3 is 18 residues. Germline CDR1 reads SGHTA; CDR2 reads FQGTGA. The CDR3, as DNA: TGTGCCAGCAGCTTAACGCGGGGGACTAGCGGAAGCACAGATACGCAGTATTTT. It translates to CASSLTRGTSGSTDTQYF.

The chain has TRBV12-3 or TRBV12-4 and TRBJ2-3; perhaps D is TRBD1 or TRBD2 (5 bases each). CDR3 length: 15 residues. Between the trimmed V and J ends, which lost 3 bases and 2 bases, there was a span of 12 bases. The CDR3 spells CASSLTAAFTDTQYF. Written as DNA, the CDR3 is TGTGCCAGCAGTTTGACAGCGGCCTTCACAGATACGCAGTATTTT.

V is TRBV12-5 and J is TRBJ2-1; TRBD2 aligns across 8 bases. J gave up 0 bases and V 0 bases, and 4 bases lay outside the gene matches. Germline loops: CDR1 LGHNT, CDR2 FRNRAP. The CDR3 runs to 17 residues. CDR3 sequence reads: CASGLVLAVSSYNEQFF. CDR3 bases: TGTGCTAGTGGTTTGGTACTAGCGGTGAGCTCCTACAATGAGCAGTTCTTC.

The CDR3 sequence: CASSRGSGGAETQYF. The CDR3 nucleotides are TGCGCCAGCAGCCGAGGGTCGGGAGGGGCAGAGACCCAGTACTTC. The V gene is TRBV4-1, the J gene TRBJ2-5, with 8 bases identical to TRBD2. CDR3 length: 15 amino acids. Germline assignment: CDR1 MGHRA and CDR2 YSYEKL. V dropped 4 bases and J dropped 4; count of bases not matched to a gene: 8.

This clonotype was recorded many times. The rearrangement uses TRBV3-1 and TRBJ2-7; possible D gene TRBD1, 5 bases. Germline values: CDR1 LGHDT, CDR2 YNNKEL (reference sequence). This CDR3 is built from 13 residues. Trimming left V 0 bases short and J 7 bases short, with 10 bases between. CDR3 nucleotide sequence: TGTGCCAGCAGCCAAGAAGAAGGGGCAGAGCAGTACTTC. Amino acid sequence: CASSQEEGAEQYF.

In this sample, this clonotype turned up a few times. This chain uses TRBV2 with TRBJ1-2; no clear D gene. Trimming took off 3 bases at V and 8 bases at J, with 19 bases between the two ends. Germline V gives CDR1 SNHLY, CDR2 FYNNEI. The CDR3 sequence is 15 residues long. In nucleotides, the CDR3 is TGTGCCAGCAGTGAGTTTAGGGATTCTTATGAAGGCTACACCTTC. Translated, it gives CASSEFRDSYEGYTF.

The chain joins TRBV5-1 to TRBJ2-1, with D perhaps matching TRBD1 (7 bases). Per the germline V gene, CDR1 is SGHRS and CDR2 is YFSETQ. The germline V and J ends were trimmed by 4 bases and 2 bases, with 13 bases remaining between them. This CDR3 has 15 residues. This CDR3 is CASSRRDRTYNEQFF. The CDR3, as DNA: TGCGCCAGCAGCCGGAGGGACAGAACCTACAATGAGCAGTTCTTC.

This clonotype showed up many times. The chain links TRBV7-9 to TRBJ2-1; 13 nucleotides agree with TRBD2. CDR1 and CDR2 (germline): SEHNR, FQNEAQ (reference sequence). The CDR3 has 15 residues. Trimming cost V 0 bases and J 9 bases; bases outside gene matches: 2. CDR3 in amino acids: CASSLAGLAGTEQFF. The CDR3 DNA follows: TGTGCCAGCAGCTTAGCGGGACTAGCGGGAACTGAGCAGTTCTTC.

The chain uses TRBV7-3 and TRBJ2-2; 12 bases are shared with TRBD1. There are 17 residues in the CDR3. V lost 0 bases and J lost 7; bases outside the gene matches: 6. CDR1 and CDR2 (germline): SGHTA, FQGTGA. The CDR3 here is CASSLTGTGGLDGELFF. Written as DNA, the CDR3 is TGTGCCAGCAGCTTAACGGGGACAGGGGGCTTGGACGGGGAGCTGTTTTTT.

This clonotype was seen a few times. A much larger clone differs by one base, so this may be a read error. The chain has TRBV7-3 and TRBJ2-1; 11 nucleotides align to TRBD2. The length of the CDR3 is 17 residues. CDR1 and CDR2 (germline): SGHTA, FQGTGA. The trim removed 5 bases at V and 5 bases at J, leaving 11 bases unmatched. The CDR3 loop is CASSPSRLAGSHNEQFF. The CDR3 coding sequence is TGTGCCAGCAGCCCGTCTCGACTAGCGGGGTCCCACAATGAGCAGTTCTTC.

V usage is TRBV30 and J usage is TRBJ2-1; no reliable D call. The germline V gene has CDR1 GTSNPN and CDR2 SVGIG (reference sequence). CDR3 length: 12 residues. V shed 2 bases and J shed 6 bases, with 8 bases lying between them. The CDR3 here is CAWSRDGNEQFF. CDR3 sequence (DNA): TGTGCCTGGAGTAGAGACGGCAATGAGCAGTTCTTC.

The CDR3 here is CASGPGAQGNQPQHF. CDR3 coding DNA: TGTGCTAGTGGTCCCGGGGCCCAAGGCAATCAGCCCCAGCATTTT. The chain recombines TRBV12-5 with TRBJ1-5; D is possibly TRBD1 (5 bases). V was clipped by 5 bases and J by 2 bases, with 13 bases between them. Germline V gives CDR1 LGHNT, CDR2 FRNRAP. This CDR3 region has 15 residues.

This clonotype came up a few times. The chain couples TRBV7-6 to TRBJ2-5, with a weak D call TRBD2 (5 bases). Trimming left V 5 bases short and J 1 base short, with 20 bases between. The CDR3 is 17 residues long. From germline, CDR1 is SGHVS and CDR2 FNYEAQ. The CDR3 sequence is CASSDFGLRAIQETQYF. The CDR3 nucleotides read TGTGCCAGCAGCGACTTTGGTTTGCGGGCGATCCAAGAGACCCAGTACTTC.

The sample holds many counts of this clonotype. CDR3 DNA: TGTGCCAGCAGTGAAGCGCGGGGAAACAATGAGCAGTTCTTC. This sequence encodes CASSEARGNNEQFF. This chain uses TRBV2 with TRBJ2-1; possibly TRBD2 for D (6 bases). CDR3 length equals 14 residues. V was clipped by 0 bases and J by 5 bases, with 8 bases between them. CDR1 and CDR2 from the germline V gene are SNHLY and FYNNEI.

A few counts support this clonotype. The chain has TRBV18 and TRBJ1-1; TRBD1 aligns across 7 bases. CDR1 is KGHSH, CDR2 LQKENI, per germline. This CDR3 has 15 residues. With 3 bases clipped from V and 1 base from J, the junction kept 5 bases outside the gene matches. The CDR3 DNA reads TGTGCCAGCTCACCCGGACAGGCAGGGAACACTGAAGCTTTCTTT. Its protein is CASSPGQAGNTEAFF.

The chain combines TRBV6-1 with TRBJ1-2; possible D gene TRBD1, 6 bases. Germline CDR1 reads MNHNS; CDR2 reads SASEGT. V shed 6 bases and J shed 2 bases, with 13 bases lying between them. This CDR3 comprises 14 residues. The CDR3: CASRTSGTNYGYTF. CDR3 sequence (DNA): TGTGCCAGCAGGACCTCCGGGACAAACTATGGCTACACCTTC.

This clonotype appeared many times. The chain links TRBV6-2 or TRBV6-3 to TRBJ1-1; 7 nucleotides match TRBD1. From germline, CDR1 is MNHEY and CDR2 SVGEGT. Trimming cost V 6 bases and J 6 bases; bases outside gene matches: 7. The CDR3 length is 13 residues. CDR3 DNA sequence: TGTGCCAGCAGACCAGGGGGGTTAGCTGAAGCTTTCTTT. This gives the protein CASRPGGLAEAFF.

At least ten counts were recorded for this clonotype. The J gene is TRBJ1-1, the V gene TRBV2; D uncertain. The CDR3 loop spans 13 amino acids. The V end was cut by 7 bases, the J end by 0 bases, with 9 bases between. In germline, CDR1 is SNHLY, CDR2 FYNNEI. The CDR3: CASTLGVNTEAFF. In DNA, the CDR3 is TGTGCCAGCACACTTGGAGTGAACACTGAAGCTTTCTTT.